The 27 T cell receptor beta chains below were found in one sample sequenced in a study of blood T cell repertoires in COVID-19 (TCRdb year 2020). The protocol used for the library was the immunoSEQ multiplex PCR assay. Sourced from immuneACCESS, this table was stored by TCRdb with only in-frame sequences that have V and J called. A share of the clones is absent; for the studies checked, an unresolved V gene accounts for under half, and the remainder has no known explanation. Counted in this sample were 250,000 to 300,000 clones; more than 70% of them appeared once. The biggest ten clones account for approximately 6% of the sample. The source material was peripheral blood. The source is a man aged 80 or over with acute or convalescent COVID-19.

The genes are TRBV5-1 and TRBJ2-3; D remains unclear. CDR3 length: 13 amino acids. Trimming removed 2 bases at V and 6 bases at J, with 10 bases between. Germline-derived CDR1 and CDR2 are SGHRS and YFSETQ. The CDR3 reads CASSLNSRDTQYF. The DNA for the CDR3 is TGCGCCAGCAGCTTAAATAGTCGGGATACGCAGTATTTT.

This rearrangement joins TRBV5-1 to TRBJ1-4; 9 bases match TRBD1. V lost 0 bases, J lost 4 bases, and 1 base stayed unmatched. The CDR3 totals 15 residues. The germline gives CDR1 SGHRS, CDR2 YFSETQ. CDR3 in amino acids: CASSLGTGVNEKLFF. The CDR3 DNA follows: TGCGCCAGCAGCTTGGGGACAGGGGTTAATGAAAAACTGTTTTTT. The full variable domain, rest sourced from reference TRBV5-1 and TRBJ1-4, is KAGVTQTPRYLIKTRGQQVTLSCSPISGHRSVSWYQQTPGQGLQFLFEYFSETQRNKGNFPGRFSGRQFSNSRSEMNVSTLELGDSALYLCASSLGTGVNEKLFFGSGTQLSVL.

The chain carries TRBV5-6 and TRBJ2-1; 9 bases line up with TRBD2. Trimming at V came to 2 bases and at J to 6 bases, leaving 3 bases not matched to a gene. Germline values: CDR1 SGHDT, CDR2 YYEEEE. The CDR3 consists of 14 residues. CDR3 coding DNA: TGTGCCAGCAGCTTAGCGGGAGGAGGCAATGAGCAGTTCTTC. Translated: CASSLAGGGNEQFF. Variable domain in full (rest from reference TRBV5-6 and TRBJ2-1): DAGVTQSPTHLIKTRGQQVTLRCSPKSGHDTVSWYQQALGQGPQFIFQYYEEEERQRGNFPDRFSGHQFPNYSSELNVNALLLGDSALYLCASSLAGGGNEQFFGPGTRLTVL.

V is TRBV11-1 and J is TRBJ1-1; D perhaps matches TRBD1 (5 bases). V shed 3 bases and J shed 4 bases, with 18 bases lying between them. The CDR3 consists of 16 residues. Germline V gives CDR1 SGHAT, CDR2 FQDESV (reference sequence). The CDR3 spells CASSFSPGGVGTEAFF. The CDR3 DNA reads as TGTGCCAGCAGCTTCTCCCCGGGGGGGGTTGGCACTGAAGCTTTCTTT.

The V and J genes are TRBV19 and TRBJ2-3; a possible D gene is TRBD1 (5 bases). This CDR3 is 15 amino acids long. CDR1 and CDR2 from the germline V gene are LNHDA and SQIVND (reference sequence). The ends were cut back, 2 bases at V and 0 bases at J, with 9 bases in the middle. CDR3 residues: CASSIQGLSTDTQYF. CDR3 nucleotide sequence: TGTGCCAGTAGTATACAGGGCCTAAGCACAGATACGCAGTATTTT. Complete variable domain (other parts from reference TRBV19 and TRBJ2-3): DGGITQSPKYLFRKEGQNVTLSCEQNLNHDAMYWYRQDPGQGLRLIYYSQIVNDFQKGDIAEGYSVSREKKESFPLTVTSAQKNPTAFYLCASSIQGLSTDTQYFGPGTRLTVL.

The genes are TRBV28 and TRBJ1-2; the D gene is possibly TRBD1 (5 bases). The ends were cut back, 6 bases at V and 1 base at J, with 15 bases in the middle. Looked up from germline, CDR1 is MDHEN and CDR2 is SYDVKM. The CDR3 runs to 15 residues. As DNA, the CDR3 is TGTGCCAGCAGCGAGGGCGGGGCGCGTAACTATGGCTACACCTTC. It yields the protein CASSEGGARNYGYTF.

This rearrangement joins TRBV9 to TRBJ2-3, with TRBD2 matching over 12 bases. This CDR3 region has 15 residues. Trimming cost V 3 bases and J 6 bases; bases outside gene matches: 5. CDR1 SGDLS and CDR2 YYNGEE come from the germline V gene. The CDR3 DNA sequence: TGTGCCAGCAGCGAAGGGACTAGCGGGTTTGATACGCAGTATTTT. As protein: CASSEGTSGFDTQYF. The full variable domain, completed using reference TRBV9 and TRBJ2-3, is DSGVTQTPKHLITATGQRVTLRCSPRSGDLSVYWYQQSLDQGLQFLIQYYNGEERAKGNILERFSAQQFPDLHSELNLSSLELGDSALYFCASSEGTSGFDTQYFGPGTRLTVL.

This chain links TRBV28 with TRBJ1-2; D gene uncertain. Deletions cut 5 bases from V and 4 bases from J, with 17 bases between. The germline CDR1 and CDR2 sequences are MDHEN and SYDVKM. This CDR3 is built from 15 residues. Here the CDR3 reads CASSSRITVGYGYTF. The DNA of the CDR3 is TGTGCCAGCAGTAGCAGGATAACGGTGGGCTATGGCTACACCTTC.

This chain uses TRBV29-1 with TRBJ2-3; 7 positions agree with TRBD2. The junction had 2 bases not matched to a gene; V was cut back by 2 bases and J by 3 bases. The germline gives CDR1 SQVTM, CDR2 ANQGSEA. This CDR3 has 13 amino acids. The DNA for the CDR3 is TGCAGCGTTGAACCGGGGGGTACAGATACGCAGTATTTT. Its protein product is CSVEPGGTDTQYF.

The chain joins TRBV19 to TRBJ2-1; 10 bases agree with TRBD1. Trimming took 6 bases from V and 4 from J; bases not matched to a gene: 9. The CDR3 runs to 16 residues. Germline V lookup: CDR1 LNHDA, CDR2 SQIVND (reference sequence). The CDR3 DNA is TGTGCCAGTAGAACTAACCGGGACAGGGGATACAATGAGCAGTTCTTC. Its translation: CASRTNRDRGYNEQFF.

This clone was observed once. The rearrangement uses TRBV5-1 and TRBJ1-1; 7 nucleotides line up with TRBD1. CDR1 is SGHRS and CDR2 is YFSETQ in the germline V gene. The CDR3 runs 15 residues. Trimming removed 2 bases from V and 0 bases from J; junction bases left unmatched: 4. DNA of the CDR3: TGCGCCAGCAGCTTATCAGGGGGTTTGAACACTGAAGCTTTCTTT. Amino acids: CASSLSGGLNTEAFF.

V is TRBV7-6 and J is TRBJ2-5; 9 bases match TRBD2. The junction had 6 bases not matched to a gene; V was cut back by 3 bases and J by 4 bases. Looked up from germline, CDR1 is SGHVS and CDR2 is FNYEAQ. The CDR3 extends over 15 amino acids. CDR3 coding DNA: TGTGCCAGCAGCTTTTTAGCGGGAGCCGGAGAGACCCAGTACTTC. Protein product: CASSFLAGAGETQYF.

The rearrangement joins TRBV27 to TRBJ2-3; no clear D gene. V lost 2 bases and J 3 bases, leaving 12 bases between the germline ends. Germline V gene lookup returns CDR1 MNHEY and CDR2 SMNVEV (reference sequence). This CDR3 has 15 amino acids. CDR3: CASSLRLLGTDTQYF. CDR3 DNA: TGTGCCAGCAGTTTAAGACTCCTCGGGACAGATACGCAGTATTTT.

The rearrangement joins TRBV7-9 to TRBJ2-7, with D uncertain. Trimming took 5 bases from V and 6 from J, leaving 11 bases between them. Germline CDR1 is SEHNR and CDR2 is FQNEAQ (reference sequence). The CDR3 totals 12 residues. CDR3 DNA: TGTGCCAGCAGCCGCCCTAGTGCCGAGCAGTACTTC. It codes for CASSRPSAEQYF. The whole variable domain, filled in from reference TRBV7-9 and TRBJ2-7, reads DTGVSQNPRHKITKRGQNVTFRCDPISEHNRLYWYRQTLGQGPEFLTYFQNEAQLEKSRLLSDRFSAERPKGSFSTLEIQRTEQGDSAMYLCASSRPSAEQYFGPGTRLTVT.

This chain joins TRBV30 and TRBJ2-6, with D perhaps matching TRBD1 (6 bases). CDR1 GTSNPN and CDR2 SVGIG come from the germline V gene (reference sequence). Trimming left V 4 bases short and J 0 bases short, with 7 bases between. There are 14 residues in the CDR3. The CDR3 sequence is CAWTRGSGANVLTF. In DNA, the CDR3 is TGTGCCTGGACCAGGGGCTCTGGGGCCAACGTCCTGACTTTC.

V is TRBV3-1 (or the pseudogene TRBV3-2) and J is TRBJ1-5; 8 bases align to TRBD1. Per the germline V gene, CDR1 is LGHDT and CDR2 is YNNKEL (reference sequence). The CDR3 has 14 amino acids. Trimming cost V 2 bases and J 5 bases; bases outside gene matches: 2. This chain's CDR3 is CASSQMTGDQPQHF. CDR3 DNA sequence: TGTGCCAGCAGCCAAATGACAGGGGATCAGCCCCAGCATTTT.

A single count supports this clone. The V call is TRBV6-5, the J call TRBJ2-7, with D tentatively TRBD1 (5 bases). Trimming stripped 10 bases from V and 3 bases from J, with 16 bases between. Germline V gene lookup returns CDR1 MNHEY and CDR2 SVGAGI. This CDR3 is 13 amino acids long. CDR3 amino acids: CATSTDDRYEQYF. In DNA, the CDR3 is TGTGCCACCTCGACAGACGATCGCTACGAGCAGTACTTC.

V gene TRBV14 combines with J gene TRBJ2-7, with 9 bases lining up with TRBD1. The CDR3 loop spans 16 amino acids. CDR1 SGHDN and CDR2 FVKESK come from the germline V gene. Losses at the gene ends were 1 base for V and 5 bases for J; bases not matched to a gene: 9. The CDR3 nucleotides read TGTGCCAGCAGCCAAGGGGGACAGGGCCGTCCTAACGAGCAGTACTTC. It encodes CASSQGGQGRPNEQYF.

The chain combines TRBV7-3 with TRBJ2-2, with a possible D match to TRBD1 (6 bases). The CDR3 has 15 residues. V was clipped by 2 bases and J by 2 bases, with 9 bases between them. In germline, CDR1 is SGHTA, CDR2 FQGTGA. The CDR3 coding sequence is TGTGCCAGCAGCTTATCAGGGGCCAACACCGGGGAGCTGTTTTTT. Translating it yields CASSLSGANTGELFF.

The V and J genes are TRBV5-4 and TRBJ2-7; 9 bases match TRBD2. The germline CDR1 and CDR2 sequences are SGHNT and YYREEE (reference sequence). The CDR3 is 15 amino acids. The trim removed 0 bases at V and 4 bases at J, leaving 5 bases unmatched. CDR3 residues: CASSLASGTIYEQYF. The CDR3 DNA reads TGTGCCAGCAGCTTGGCTAGCGGGACCATTTACGAGCAGTACTTC. The whole variable domain, remainder taken from reference TRBV5-4 and TRBJ2-7, is ETGVTQSPTHLIKTRGQQVTLRCSSQSGHNTVSWYQQALGQGPQFIFQYYREEENGRGNFPPRFSGLQFPNYSSELNVNALELDDSALYLCASSLASGTIYEQYFGPGTRLTVT.

There are a few counts of this clone. Other DNA sequences of this sample code for an identical CDR3. The gene calls are TRBV3-1 (or the pseudogene TRBV3-2) and TRBJ2-7, with 9 bases that match TRBD2. The CDR3 loop spans 14 amino acids. J gave up 0 bases and V 4 bases, and 1 base lay outside the gene matches. CDR1 and CDR2 (germline): LGHDT, YNNKEL (reference sequence). The CDR3 sequence is CASSLSGSSYEQYF. The DNA of the CDR3 is TGTGCCAGCAGCCTTAGCGGGAGCTCCTACGAGCAGTACTTC.

This clone was counted a single time. The genes are TRBV24-1 and TRBJ2-1; maybe TRBD1 (5 bases). Trimming shortened V by 3 bases and J by 7 bases, and 21 bases separated the two germline ends. Germline CDR1 KGHDR, CDR2 SFDVKD. The CDR3 runs to 17 residues. The CDR3 reads CATSDPSVARAGNEQFF. The CDR3 bases are TGTGCCACCAGTGATCCCTCCGTTGCCAGGGCTGGAAATGAGCAGTTCTTC.

This sequence joins TRBV7-9 and TRBJ1-4; no firm D call. Trimming removed 3 bases at V and 8 bases at J, with 16 bases between. CDR3 size: 15 residues. CDR1 and CDR2 (germline): SEHNR, FQNEAQ (reference sequence). The CDR3 protein is CASSLEILSMEKLFF. The CDR3 DNA follows: TGTGCCAGCAGCTTGGAGATATTGTCGATGGAAAAACTGTTTTTT.

This chain joins TRBV10-3 and TRBJ1-6; no firm D call. This CDR3 is built from 13 residues. Germline values: CDR1 ENHRY, CDR2 SYGVKD. The V end lost 7 bases, the J end lost 7 bases, and 11 bases lay between the germline ends. The CDR3 loop reads CAITVSENSPLHF. In DNA form, the CDR3 reads TGTGCCATCACCGTAAGTGAGAATTCACCCCTCCACTTT.

The chain links TRBV3-1 (or the pseudogene TRBV3-2) to TRBJ2-5; 9 bases map to TRBD2. The CDR3 runs to 15 residues. Germline values: CDR1 LGHDT, CDR2 YNNKEL (reference sequence). Germline trimming cut 1 base from V and 6 bases from J; bases unmatched to any gene: 6. The chain's CDR3 is CASSQGLAGPQTQYF. In nucleotides, the CDR3 is TGTGCCAGCAGCCAAGGCCTAGCGGGACCCCAGACCCAGTACTTC.

This clone was recorded only once. The chain carries TRBV5-1 and TRBJ1-1; 9 bases line up with TRBD1. Germline CDR1 and CDR2: SGHRS and YFSETQ. The CDR3 contains 14 residues. V shed 6 bases, J shed 5 bases, and the junction held 8 bases outside the gene matches. The CDR3 reads CASTDRGLLTEAFF. DNA of the CDR3: TGCGCCAGCACGGACAGGGGACTTCTAACTGAAGCTTTCTTT.

V and J are TRBV20-1 and TRBJ1-1; TRBD1 might be the D (6 bases). Germline V gene lookup returns CDR1 DFQATT and CDR2 SNEGSKA (reference sequence). V was trimmed by 6 bases and J by 6 bases, leaving 11 bases between them. The CDR3 contains 11 residues. The CDR3 DNA follows: TGCAGTGCGTCACAGGGCCCTGAAGCTTTCTTT. It is translated as CSASQGPEAFF.